These 10 T cell receptor beta chains were all obtained from the same sample, sequenced in a study of control samples from healthy donors and cancer patients. Clones were read by immunoSEQ multiplex PCR, and TCRdb kept only the in-frame ones, dropping some. The data contain about 250,000 clones, roughly four fifths of them seen just once; the ten biggest clones take up less than 15%. Specimen: PBMCs. These receptor sequences come from a woman aged 55 to 70 with lung cancer.

This chain links TRBV7-9 with TRBJ2-2, with 12 bases fitting TRBD1. CDR1 and CDR2 (germline): SEHNR, FQNEAQ (reference sequence). The junction had 3 bases not matched to a gene; V was cut back by 5 bases and J by 5 bases. The CDR3 contains 15 residues. The CDR3 DNA sequence: TGTGCCAGCAGCCCGGGACAGGGGGCGACCGGGGAGCTGTTTTTT. The encoded protein is CASSPGQGATGELFF.

In its sample, this clone was seen once. The chain uses TRBV30 and TRBJ2-2; D is uncertain. Germline V CDR1 and CDR2: GTSNPN, SVGIG (reference sequence). Trimming cost V 2 bases and J 6 bases, with 7 bases left between them. The CDR3 extends over 12 amino acids. The CDR3, as DNA: TGTGCCTGGAGTCCCCTGCCCGGGGAGCTGTTTTTT. Protein product: CAWSPLPGELFF.

The chain links TRBV12-3 or TRBV12-4 to TRBJ2-7; D is ambiguous. With 3 bases removed from V and 1 base from J, the gap between germline ends came to 4 bases. This CDR3 comprises 12 residues. The CDR3 spells CASSFYSYEQYF. Here the CDR3 DNA reads TGTGCCAGCAGTTTTTATTCCTACGAGCAGTACTTC.

V usage is TRBV14 and J usage is TRBJ1-6, with a tentative D call TRBD1 (5 bases). Germline CDR1 and CDR2: SGHDN and FVKESK. V lost 4 bases to trimming and J lost 14 bases, with 12 bases between them. The CDR3 has 12 residues. The CDR3 DNA sequence: TGTGCCAGCAGCCCCACGGGACCTGCCCTCCACTTT. It codes for CASSPTGPALHF. Based on the CDR3 plus reference TRBV14 and TRBJ1-6, the full variable domain is EAGVTQFPSHSVIEKGQTVTLRCDPISGHDNLYWYRRVMGKEIKFLLHFVKESKQDESGMPNNRFLAERTGGTYSTLKVQPAELEDSGVYFCASSPTGPALHFGNGTRLTVT.

J is TRBJ1-1 and V is TRBV11-2; tentative D call: TRBD1 (6 bases). Germline lookup yields CDR1 SGHAT and CDR2 FQNNGV. CDR3 size: 17 residues. V lost 5 bases to trimming and J lost 1 base, with 20 bases between them. The CDR3 coding sequence is TGTGCCAGCAGCCACAGGGTTCACGCCCCGTCGAACACTGAAGCTTTCTTT. Residues: CASSHRVHAPSNTEAFF.

The chain links TRBV7-9 to TRBJ2-3; D gene ambiguous. Trimming stripped 7 bases from V and 6 bases from J, with 11 bases between. In germline, CDR1 is SEHNR, CDR2 FQNEAQ (reference sequence). This CDR3 has 12 residues. The CDR3 region has the DNA TGTGCCAGCATGGGAACGGGCGATACGCAGTATTTT. Amino acids: CASMGTGDTQYF.

The chain employs TRBV7-9 and TRBJ1-1; unclear D gene. Per germline, CDR1 SEHNR and CDR2 FQNEAQ (reference sequence). V lost 1 base and J lost 3, with 3 bases in between. This CDR3 region has 12 residues. The CDR3 region is CASSLVDTEAFF. CDR3 DNA sequence: TGTGCCAGCAGCTTAGTTGACACTGAAGCTTTCTTT.

This chain links TRBV6-5 with TRBJ2-3; D is uncertain. CDR1 is MNHEY and CDR2 is SVGAGI in the germline V gene. The CDR3 covers 13 residues. Trimming removed 7 bases from V and 3 bases from J, with 11 bases in between. The CDR3 region has the DNA TGTGCCAGCACCAGAAAAGGAACAGATACGCAGTATTTT. This encodes CASTRKGTDTQYF.

This rearrangement joins TRBV6-1 to TRBJ2-1; 8 bases match TRBD1. The CDR3 consists of 15 residues. The germline V gene encodes CDR1 MNHNS and CDR2 SASEGT. V dropped 3 bases and J dropped 9; count of bases not matched to a gene: 10. The CDR3 DNA reads TGTGCCAGCAGTGAGTCCCCCGGGACAGGTGTTGAGCAGTTCTTC. Amino acids: CASSESPGTGVEQFF.

The V gene is TRBV18, the J gene TRBJ2-7, with 7 bases that match TRBD1. The CDR3 covers 15 residues. V shed 0 bases, J shed 3 bases, and the junction held 5 bases outside the gene matches. Germline V gene sequence: CDR1 KGHSH, CDR2 LQKENI. This CDR3 is CASSPPGTELYEQYF. CDR3 bases: TGTGCCAGCTCACCACCCGGGACAGAGCTCTACGAGCAGTACTTC. The whole variable domain, remainder taken from reference TRBV18 and TRBJ2-7, is NAGVMQNPRHLVRRRGQEARLRCSPMKGHSHVYWYRQLPEEGLKFMVYLQKENIIDESGMPKERFSAEFPKEGPSILRIQQVVRGDSAAYFCASSPPGTELYEQYFGPGTRLTVT.